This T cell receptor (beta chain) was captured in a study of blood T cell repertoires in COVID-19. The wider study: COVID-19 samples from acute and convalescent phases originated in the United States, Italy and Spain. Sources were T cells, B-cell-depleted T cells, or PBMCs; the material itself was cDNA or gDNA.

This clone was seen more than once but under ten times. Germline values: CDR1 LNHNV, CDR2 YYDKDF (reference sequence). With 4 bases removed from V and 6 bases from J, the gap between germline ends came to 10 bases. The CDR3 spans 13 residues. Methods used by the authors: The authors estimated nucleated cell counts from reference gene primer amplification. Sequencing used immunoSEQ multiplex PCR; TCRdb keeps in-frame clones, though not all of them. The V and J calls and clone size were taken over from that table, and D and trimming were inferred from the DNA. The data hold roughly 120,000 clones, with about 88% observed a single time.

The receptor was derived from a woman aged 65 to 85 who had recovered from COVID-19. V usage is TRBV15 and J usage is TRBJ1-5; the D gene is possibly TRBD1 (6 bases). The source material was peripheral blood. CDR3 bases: TGTGCCACCAGCATTGTAGGGGGTCAGCCCCAGCATTTT. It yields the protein CATSIVGGQPQHF. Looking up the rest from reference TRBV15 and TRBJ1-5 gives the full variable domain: DAMVIQNPRYQVTQFGKPVTLSCSQTLNHNVMYWYQQKSSQAPKLLFHYYDKDFNNEADTPDNFQSRRPNTSFCFLDIRSPGLGDTAMYLCATSIVGGQPQHFGDGTRLSIL.